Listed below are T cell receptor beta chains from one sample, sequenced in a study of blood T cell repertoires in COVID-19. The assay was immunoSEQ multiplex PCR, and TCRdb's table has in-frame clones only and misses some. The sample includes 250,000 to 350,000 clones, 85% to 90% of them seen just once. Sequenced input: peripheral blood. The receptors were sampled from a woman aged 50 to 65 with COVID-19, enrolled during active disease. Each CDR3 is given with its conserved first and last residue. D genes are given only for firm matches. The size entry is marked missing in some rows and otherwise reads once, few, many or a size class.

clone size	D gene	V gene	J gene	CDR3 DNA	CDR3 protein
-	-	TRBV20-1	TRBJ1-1	TGCAGTGCTAGCAGACAGAATGAAGCTTTCTTT	CSASRQNEAFF
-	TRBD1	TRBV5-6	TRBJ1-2	TGTGCCAGCAGGCCCCCACCCCGGGACAGGGGTTTATACTCCTATGGCTACACCTTC	CASRPPPRDRGLYSYGYTF
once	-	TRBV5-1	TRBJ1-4	TGCGCCAGCAGCTTGGACAGGGCACCTAATGAAAAACTGTTTTTT	CASSLDRAPNEKLFF
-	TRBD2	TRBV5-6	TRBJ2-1	TGTGCCAGCAGCTACCCTAGCGGGAGCGGGGGGAATGAGCAGTTCTTC	CASSYPSGSGGNEQFF
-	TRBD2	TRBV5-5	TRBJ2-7	TGTGCCAGCAGCTTGGAAGGCGGGAGGGCCGCCTACGAGCAGTACTTC	CASSLEGGRAAYEQYF
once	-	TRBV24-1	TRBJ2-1	TGTGCCACCAGTGACCCAACAATGGGGAGTGAGCAGTTCTTC	CATSDPTMGSEQFF
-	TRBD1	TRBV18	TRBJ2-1	TGTGCCAGCTCGTCGGACAGGGCGGACAATGAGCAGTTCTTC	CASSSDRADNEQFF
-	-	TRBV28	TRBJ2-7	TGTGCCAGCAGTCTGGAGGGCTCGCCCTACGAGCAGTACTTC	CASSLEGSPYEQYF
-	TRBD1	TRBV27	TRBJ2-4	TGTGCCAGCAGTCCCTCGACAGGGTCCACCCTATTAAACATTCAGTACTTC	CASSPSTGSTLLNIQYF
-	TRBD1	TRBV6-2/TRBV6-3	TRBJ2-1	TGTGCCAGCAGTTATAGAGGGACAGGGAACAATGAGCAGTTCTTC	CASSYRGTGNNEQFF
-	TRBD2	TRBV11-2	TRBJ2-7	TGTGCCAGCAGCTTAAGGGGTGGGGCTAGCGGCGACTACGAGCAGTACTTC	CASSLRGGASGDYEQYF
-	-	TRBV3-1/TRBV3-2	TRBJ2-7	TGTGCCAGCATCAAACGGGGGGCTGCGGGTGAGCAGTACTTC	CASIKRGAAGEQYF
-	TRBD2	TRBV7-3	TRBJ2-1	TGTGCCAGCAGCCCAGGACTAGCGGAGTACAATGAGCAGTTCTTC	CASSPGLAEYNEQFF
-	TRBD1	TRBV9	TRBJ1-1	TGTGCCAGCAGGTTAGGACAGGGGAACACTGAAGCTTTCTTT	CASRLGQGNTEAFF
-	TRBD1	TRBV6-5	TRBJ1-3	TGTGCCAGCGGGACAGGGAGGGGGTTGAACACCATATATTTT	CASGTGRGLNTIYF
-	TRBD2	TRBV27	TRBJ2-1	TGTGCCAGCAGTTTATGGGGGACTAGCGGGTACAATGAGCAGTTCTTC	CASSLWGTSGYNEQFF
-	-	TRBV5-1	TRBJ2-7	TGCGCCAGCAGCTTGACGAAGGGGTACGAGCAGTACTTC	CASSLTKGYEQYF
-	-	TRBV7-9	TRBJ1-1	TGTGCCAGCAGCCTAGGTTGGCTGAACACTGAAGCTTTCTTT	CASSLGWLNTEAFF
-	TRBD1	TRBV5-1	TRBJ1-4	TGCGCCAGCAGCTCAAGACAGGGGGATGAAAAACTGTTTTTT	CASSSRQGDEKLFF
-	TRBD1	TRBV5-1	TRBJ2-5	TGCGCCAGCAGCTTAACAGGGGGCCCTCAAGAGACCCAGTACTTC	CASSLTGGPQETQYF
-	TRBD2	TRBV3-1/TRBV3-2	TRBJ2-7	TGTGCCAGCAGCCAAACGCTTAGACTAGCGGGAGACGAGCAGTACTTC	CASSQTLRLAGDEQYF
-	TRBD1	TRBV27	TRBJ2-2	TGTGCCAGCAAGGGACAGGTCAACACCGGGGAGCTGTTTTTT	CASKGQVNTGELFF
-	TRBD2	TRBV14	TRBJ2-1	TGTGCCAGCAGTAACAGCGGGGGGGGGTACAATGAGCAGTTCTTC	CASSNSGGGYNEQFF
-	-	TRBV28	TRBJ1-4	TGTGCCAGCAGACCAACAGGGTTCGGGACTAATGAAAAACTGTTTTTT	CASRPTGFGTNEKLFF
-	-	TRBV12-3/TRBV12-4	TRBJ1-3	TGTGCCAGCACACAAACTGGAAACACCATATATTTT	CASTQTGNTIYF
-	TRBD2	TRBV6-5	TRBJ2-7	TGTGCCAGCAGTCCCCGGACTAGCGGGAGCTACGAGCAGTACTTC	CASSPRTSGSYEQYF
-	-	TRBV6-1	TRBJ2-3	TGTGCCAGCAGTGAACGCCCTGGGGGCAGAGGGACAGATACGCAGTATTTT	CASSERPGGRGTDTQYF
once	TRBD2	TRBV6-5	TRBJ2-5	TGTGCCAGCAGTTTCGGACTAGCGGAAGAGACCCAGTACTTC	CASSFGLAEETQYF
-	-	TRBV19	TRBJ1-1	TGTGCCAGTAGTATAGTTTGGCACACTGAAGCTTTCTTT	CASSIVWHTEAFF
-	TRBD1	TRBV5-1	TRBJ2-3	TGCGCCAGCAGCTTGGCGGGACAGGGTACTACAGATACGCAGTATTTT	CASSLAGQGTTDTQYF
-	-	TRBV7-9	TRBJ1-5	TGTGCCAGCGCAAAAGGGCCCAGCAATCAGCCCCAGCATTTT	CASAKGPSNQPQHF
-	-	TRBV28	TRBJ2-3	TGTGCCAGCAGTTTGTACACAGATACGCAGTATTTT	CASSLYTDTQYF
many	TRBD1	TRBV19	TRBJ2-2	TGTGCCAGCGACCCGAGACAGGGGGCTCTAAGCAAGCTGTTTTTT	CASDPRQGALSKLFF
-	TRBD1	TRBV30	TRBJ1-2	TGTGCCTGGGAGGACAGGAACTATGGCTACACCTTC	CAWEDRNYGYTF
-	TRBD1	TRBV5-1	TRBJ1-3	TGCGCCAGCAGCTACGGGACAGGGGTTGGAAACACCATATATTTT	CASSYGTGVGNTIYF
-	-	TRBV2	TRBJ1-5	TGTGCCAGCAGTGGGGCAGGGCGAATAGATCAGCCCCAGCATTTT	CASSGAGRIDQPQHF
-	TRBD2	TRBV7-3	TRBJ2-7	TGTGCCAGCAGGCTAGCGGGAGGCCCTACCTACGAGCAGTACTTC	CASRLAGGPTYEQYF
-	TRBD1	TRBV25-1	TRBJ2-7	TGTGCCAGCAGTGAATGGGGACAGGCGTCGAGAGAGCAGTACTTC	CASSEWGQASREQYF
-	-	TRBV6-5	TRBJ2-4	TGTGCCAGCAGAGGAGTACTGAGGGTTCAGTACTTC	CASRGVLRVQYF
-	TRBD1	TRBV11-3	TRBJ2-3	TGTGCCAGCAGTGACAGGGGGCGCACAGATACGCAGTATTTT	CASSDRGRTDTQYF
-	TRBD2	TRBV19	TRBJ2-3	TGTGCCAGTAATACCGGGACTAGCGGGACAGATACGCAGTATTTT	CASNTGTSGTDTQYF
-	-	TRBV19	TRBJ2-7	TGTGCCAGTAGTAGGGATAGCTATAGCGGTTCCTACGAGCAGTACTTC	CASSRDSYSGSYEQYF
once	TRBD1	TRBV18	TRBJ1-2	TGTGCCAGCTCACATCCCGACAGGGGGGACTATGGCTACACCTTC	CASSHPDRGDYGYTF
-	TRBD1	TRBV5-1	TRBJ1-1	TGCGCCAGCAGGCAGGACAGGAGGGCTGAAGCTTTCTTT	CASRQDRRAEAFF
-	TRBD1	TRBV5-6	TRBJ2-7	TGTGCCAGCAGCTTCCACAGGGGTGGCTTC	CASSFHRGGF
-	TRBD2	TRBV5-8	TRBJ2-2	TGTGCCAGCAGCTTTCCTATTAGCGGGCCGAACACCGGGGAGCTGTTTTTT	CASSFPISGPNTGELFF
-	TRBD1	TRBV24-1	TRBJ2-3	TGTGCCACCAGTGATCTACAGGGGATGGATGGTACGCAGTATTTT	CATSDLQGMDGTQYF
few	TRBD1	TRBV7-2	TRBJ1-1	TGTGCCAGCAGCTTAAGGGAAGGGGGCTCCACTGAAGCTTTCTTT	CASSLREGGSTEAFF
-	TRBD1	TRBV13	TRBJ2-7	TGTGCCAGCAGCTTAGTAGTTCGACAGGGGGCCCTTAACTACGAGCAGTACTTC	CASSLVVRQGALNYEQYF